This TCR beta chain was found in a study of radiation and T cells in renal cell carcinoma. Study-wide context: Nephrectomy followed 15 Gy stereotactic body radiation by 4 weeks.

The repertoire was sequenced with immunoSEQ multiplex PCR; TCRdb's copy has only in-frame clones and lacks some. This table has roughly 80,000 clones, 65% to 90% appearing once. Time point here: blood 2 weeks post-SBRT. The treatment is: 15 Gy SBRT to primary tumor, nephrectomy 4 weeks later. Blood was sampled at baseline, 2 weeks and 4 weeks after SBRT. The CDR3 consists of 15 residues. Germline CDR1 is SGHTA and CDR2 is FQGNSA. Deletions cut 4 bases from V and 0 bases from J, with 10 bases between. The material sequenced was blood, taken from a patient whose treatment included radiotherapy and nephrectomy. V is TRBV7-2 and J is TRBJ1-3; a weak D match, TRBD1 (5 bases). The TCR originated in a woman between 45 and 65 years old with renal cell carcinoma. CDR3 protein: CASSSVGASGNTIYF. The CDR3 DNA follows: TGTGCCAGCAGCTCAGTAGGGGCCTCTGGAAACACCATATATTTT. Variable domain in full (rest from reference TRBV7-2 and TRBJ1-3): GAGVSQSPSNKVTEKGKDVELRCDPISGHTALYWYRQSLGQGLEFLIYFQGNSAPDKSGLPSDRFSAERTGGSVSTLTIQRTQQEDSAVYLCASSSVGASGNTIYFGEGSWLTVV.